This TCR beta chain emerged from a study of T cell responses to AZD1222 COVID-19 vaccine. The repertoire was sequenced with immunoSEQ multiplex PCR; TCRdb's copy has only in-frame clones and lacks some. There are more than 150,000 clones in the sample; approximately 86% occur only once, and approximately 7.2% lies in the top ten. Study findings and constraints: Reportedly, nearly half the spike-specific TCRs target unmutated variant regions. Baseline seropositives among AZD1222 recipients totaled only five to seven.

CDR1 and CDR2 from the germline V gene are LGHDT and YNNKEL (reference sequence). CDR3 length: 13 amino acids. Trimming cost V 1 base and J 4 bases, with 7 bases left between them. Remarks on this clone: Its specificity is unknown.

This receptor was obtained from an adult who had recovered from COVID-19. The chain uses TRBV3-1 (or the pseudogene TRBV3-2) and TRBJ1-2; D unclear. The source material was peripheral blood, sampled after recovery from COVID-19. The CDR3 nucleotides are TGTGCCAGCAGCCAAGTGGGGAGCTATGGCTACACCTTC. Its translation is CASSQVGSYGYTF.